Here is one T cell receptor beta chain with its context. This entry belongs to a study of patients and donors after allogeneic stem cell transplantation. Trimming left V 3 bases short and J 7 bases short, with 14 bases between. CDR1 is SGHDT and CDR2 is YYEEEE in the germline V gene. This CDR3 region has 13 residues. A single record per CDR3 protein comes from TCRdb applying MiXCR to the RT-PCR reads. Counted here are roughly 200,000 distinct CDR3 sequences, about 40% occurring once; the ten biggest clones make up 25% to 35%. The chain recombines TRBV5-6 with TRBJ2-7, with D possibly being TRBD1 (6 bases). The clonotype comes from a human donor who was either an allogeneic HSCT recipient or a stem cell or donor lymphocyte infusion donor (not recorded which). It is not recorded whose cells these are; they may come from a transplant donor. The source material was blood, either unsorted or a sorted T cell fraction (not recorded which). The CDR3 loop is CASSSGASGEQYF. The DNA of the CDR3 is TGTGCCAGCAGCTCAGGGGCTTCGGGGGAGCAGTACTTC.